This record looks at one TCR beta chain sequence and its context. The sample belongs to a study of T cells in Graves' hyperthyroidism and ophthalmopathy. The study defined stable Graves' hyperthyroidism as no ophthalmopathy progression within 18 months. Diagnoses were made from clinical symptoms, serum measures (thyroxine and TRAb), thyroid ultrasound and orbital computed tomography. V lost 2 bases, J lost 5 bases, and 13 bases lay in between. This CDR3 has 14 amino acids. Per germline, CDR1 SGHRS and CDR2 YFSETQ. TCR beta CDR3 sequences were amplified from RNA transcripts. The HTBI primer set was used in a first-round RT-PCR of the TCR CDR3. TCRdb reprocessed the multiplex PCR reads via MiXCR and lists one record per CDR3 protein. The sample contains approximately 870,000 distinct CDR3 sequences, roughly 40% of which appear only once.

Material for sequencing was blood. The chain combines TRBV5-1 with TRBJ2-5, with D perhaps matching TRBD2 (6 bases). The sequence was collected from a man between 18 and 29 years old with Graves' hyperthyroidism. This CDR3 is CASSFTGAVETQYF. The CDR3 DNA is TGCGCCAGCAGCTTCACGGGAGCGGTGGAGACCCAGTACTTC.